The T cell receptor (beta chain) described here comes from a study of cytomegalovirus exposure and HLA in healthy donors. Of note for this clone: Its specificity is unknown.

Study-wide results and caveats: The presence/absence work took it that sequencing depth was about the same across donors. Most TCR sequences were rare, but some public TCRs occurred in many donors. Cytomegalovirus-associated TCR beta chains were listed, numbering 164.

Germline CDR1 and CDR2: KGHSH and LQKENI. The V and J ends lost 6 bases and 10 bases, in that order; junction bases with no gene match: 16. There are 15 residues in the CDR3. Primers: 60 Vbeta forward and 13 Jbeta reverse. TCRdb keeps only in-frame clones here, not all; method: immunoSEQ multiplex PCR. The sample contains 200,000 to 250,000 clones, roughly 88% of which appear only once. V gene TRBV18 combines with J gene TRBJ1-1, with 8 bases that match TRBD1. The sequenced sample consisted of PBMCs. This clonotype originated in a boy between 2 and 15 years old in good health and CMV-seronegative. The CDR3 spells CASSRNGQGEMVAFF. Here the CDR3 DNA reads TGTGCCAGCTCCAGGAACGGACAGGGCGAGATGGTAGCTTTCTTT. The full variable domain, its missing parts supplied by reference TRBV18 and TRBJ1-1, is NAGVMQNPRHLVRRRGQEARLRCSPMKGHSHVYWYRQLPEEGLKFMVYLQKENIIDESGMPKERFSAEFPKEGPSILRIQQVVRGDSAAYFCASSRNGQGEMVAFFGQGTRLTVV.